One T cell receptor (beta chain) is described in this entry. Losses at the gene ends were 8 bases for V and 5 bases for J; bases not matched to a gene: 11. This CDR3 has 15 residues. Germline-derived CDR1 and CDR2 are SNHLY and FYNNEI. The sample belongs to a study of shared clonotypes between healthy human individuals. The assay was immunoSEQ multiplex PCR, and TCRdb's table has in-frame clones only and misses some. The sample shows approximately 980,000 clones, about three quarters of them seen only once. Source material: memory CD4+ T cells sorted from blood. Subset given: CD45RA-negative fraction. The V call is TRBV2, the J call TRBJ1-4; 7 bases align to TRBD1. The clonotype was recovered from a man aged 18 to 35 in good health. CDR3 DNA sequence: TGTGCCAGCTGCTACAGGGGACAGCGCAATGAAAAACTGTTTTTT. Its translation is CASCYRGQRNEKLFF. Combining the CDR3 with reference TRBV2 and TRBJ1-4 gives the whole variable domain EPEVTQTPSHQVTQMGQEVILRCVPISNHLYFYWYRQILGQKVEFLVSFYNNEISEKSEIFDDQFSVERPDGSNFTLKIRSTKLEDSAMYFCASCYRGQRNEKLFFGSGTQLSVL.